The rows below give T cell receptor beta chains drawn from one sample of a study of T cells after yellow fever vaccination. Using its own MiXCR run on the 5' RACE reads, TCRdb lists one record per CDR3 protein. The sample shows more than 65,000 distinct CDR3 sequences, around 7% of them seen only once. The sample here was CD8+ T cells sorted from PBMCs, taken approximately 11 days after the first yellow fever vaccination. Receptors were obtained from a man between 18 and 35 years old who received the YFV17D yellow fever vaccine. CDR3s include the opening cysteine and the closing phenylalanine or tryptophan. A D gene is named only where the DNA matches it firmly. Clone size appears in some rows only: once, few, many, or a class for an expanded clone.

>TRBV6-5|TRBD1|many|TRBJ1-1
CASSHLDRGRAGAFF
TGTGCCAGCAGTCACCTAGACAGGGGGCGGGCGGGAGCTTTCTTT
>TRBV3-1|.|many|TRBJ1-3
CASSQDPARSGNTIYF
TGTGCCAGCAGCCAAGATCCCGCTAGAAGTGGAAACACCATATATTTT
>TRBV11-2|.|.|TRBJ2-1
CASSSPGLNPNEQFF
TGTGCCAGCAGCTCCCCCGGTCTTAATCCGAATGAGCAGTTCTTC
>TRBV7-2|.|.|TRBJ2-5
CASSKNRDVETQYF
TGTGCCAGCAGCAAAAACAGGGATGTAGAGACCCAGTACTTC
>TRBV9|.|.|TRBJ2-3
CASSPGRGSTDTQYF
TGTGCCAGCAGCCCAGGCAGGGGTAGCACAGATACGCAGTATTTT
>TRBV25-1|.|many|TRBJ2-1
CASGGSLEQFF
TGTGCCAGCGGGGGTTCCCTTGAGCAGTTCTTC
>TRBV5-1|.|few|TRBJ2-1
CASRDRLKYNEQFF
TGCGCCAGCCGCGACAGGCTGAAATACAATGAGCAGTTCTTC
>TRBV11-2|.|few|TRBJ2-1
CASSFSGEQFF
TGTGCCAGCAGCTTCAGCGGTGAGCAGTTCTTC
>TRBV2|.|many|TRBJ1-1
CASRQGREAFF
TGTGCCAGCAGACAGGGAAGAGAAGCTTTCTTT
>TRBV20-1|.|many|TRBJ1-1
CSAQPGRETEAFF
TGCAGTGCCCAGCCAGGCCGAGAGACTGAAGCTTTCTTT
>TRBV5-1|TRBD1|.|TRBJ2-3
CASTHPGTGHTDTQYF
TGCGCCAGCACCCACCCGGGGACAGGGCACACAGATACGCAGTATTTT
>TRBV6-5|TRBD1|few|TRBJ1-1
CASKPLTGGYTEAFF
TGTGCCAGCAAACCCCTCACAGGGGGCTACACTGAAGCTTTCTTT
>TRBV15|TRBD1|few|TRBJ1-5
CATSTATGGPQHF
TGTGCCACCAGCACAGCAACAGGGGGCCCCCAGCATTTT
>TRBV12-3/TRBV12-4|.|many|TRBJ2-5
CASSLVGSQETQYF
TGTGCCAGCAGTTTAGTAGGCAGCCAAGAGACCCAGTACTTC
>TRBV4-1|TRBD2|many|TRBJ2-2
CASSTSGGAGELFF
TGCGCCAGCAGTACTAGCGGGGGGGCCGGGGAGCTGTTTTTT
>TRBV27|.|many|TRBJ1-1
CASSPTLGGGAFF
TGTGCCAGCAGTCCGACCTTGGGGGGGGGAGCTTTCTTT
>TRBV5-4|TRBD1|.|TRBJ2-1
CASSIGTGFLSEQFF
TGTGCCAGCAGCATAGGGACAGGGTTTTTGAGTGAGCAGTTCTTC
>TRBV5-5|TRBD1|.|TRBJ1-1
CASSLVRGQGAADTEAFF
TGTGCCAGCAGCTTGGTTAGGGGACAGGGGGCTGCAGACACTGAAGCTTTCTTT
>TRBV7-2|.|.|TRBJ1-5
CASSPGSAGNQPQHF
TGTGCCAGCAGCCCCGGCTCCGCGGGCAATCAGCCCCAGCATTTT
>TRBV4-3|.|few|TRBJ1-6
CASSQDGGGDTSSYNSPLHF
TGCGCCAGCAGCCAAGATGGAGGGGGAGATACGAGCTCCTATAATTCACCCCTCCACTTT
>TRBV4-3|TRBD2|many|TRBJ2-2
CASSQDAGVVNTGELFF
TGCGCCAGCAGCCAAGATGCGGGGGTAGTTAACACCGGGGAGCTGTTTTTT
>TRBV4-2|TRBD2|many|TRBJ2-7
CASSPERGTTYEQYF
TGTGCCAGCAGCCCAGAGCGGGGCACCACCTACGAGCAGTACTTC
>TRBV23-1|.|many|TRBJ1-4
CASSQSGETENEKLFF
TGCGCCAGCAGTCAATCTGGTGAAACGGAAAATGAAAAACTGTTTTTT
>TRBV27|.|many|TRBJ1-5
CASSPEGGQPQHF
TGTGCCAGCAGTCCGGAGGGCGGTCAGCCCCAGCATTTT
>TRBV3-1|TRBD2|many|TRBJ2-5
CASSPGLAGKQETQYF
TGTGCCAGCAGCCCGGGACTAGCCGGCAAGCAAGAGACCCAGTACTTC
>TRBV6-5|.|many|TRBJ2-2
CASSYGDTGELFF
TGTGCCAGCAGTTACGGGGATACCGGGGAGCTGTTTTTT
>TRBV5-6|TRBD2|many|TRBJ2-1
CASSYGPSGNNEQFF
TGTGCCAGCAGCTACGGTCCTAGCGGAAACAATGAGCAGTTCTTC
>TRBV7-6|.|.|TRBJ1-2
CASSLRLQSPYGYTF
TGTGCCAGCAGCTTACGGCTACAGAGCCCCTATGGCTACACCTTC
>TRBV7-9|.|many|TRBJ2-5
CASSLFGHTERETQYF
TGTGCCAGCAGCTTATTCGGACACACGGAACGAGAGACCCAGTACTTC
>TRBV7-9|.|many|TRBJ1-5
CASSGEGNQPQHF
TGTGCCAGCAGCGGGGAGGGCAATCAGCCCCAGCATTTT
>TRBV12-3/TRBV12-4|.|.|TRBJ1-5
CASSLVGVGFRQPQHF
TGTGCCAGCAGTTTAGTAGGGGTGGGATTTCGGCAGCCCCAGCATTTT
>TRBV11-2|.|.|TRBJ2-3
CASSSRRDSTDTQYF
TGTGCCAGCAGCTCACGAAGGGATAGCACAGATACGCAGTATTTT
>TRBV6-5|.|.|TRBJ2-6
CASSNPGANVLTF
TGTGCCAGCAGTAATCCTGGGGCCAACGTCCTGACTTTC
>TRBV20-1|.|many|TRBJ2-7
CSASGGEGPPEQYF
TGCAGTGCTAGCGGGGGCGAGGGGCCTCCCGAGCAGTACTTC
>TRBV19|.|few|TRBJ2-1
CASSIVGQLTYNEQFF
TGTGCCAGTAGTATAGTTGGGCAGTTAACCTACAATGAGCAGTTCTTC
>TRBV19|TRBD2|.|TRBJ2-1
CASRTSGSSYNEQFF
TGTGCCAGTAGGACAAGCGGGAGCTCCTACAATGAGCAGTTCTTC
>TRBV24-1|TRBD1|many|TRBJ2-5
CATSEDRGRWETQYF
TGTGCCACCAGTGAAGACAGGGGGCGGTGGGAGACCCAGTACTTC
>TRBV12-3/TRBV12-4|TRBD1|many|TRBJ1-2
CASSLTGWNYGYTF
TGTGCCAGCAGTTTGACAGGGTGGAACTATGGCTACACCTTC
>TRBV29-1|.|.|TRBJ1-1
CSATRLNTEAFF
TGCAGCGCTACACGATTGAACACTGAAGCTTTCTTT
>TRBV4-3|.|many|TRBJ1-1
CASSHIASPGRGNTEAFF
TGCGCCAGCAGCCATATCGCCTCTCCAGGGAGGGGAAACACTGAAGCTTTCTTT
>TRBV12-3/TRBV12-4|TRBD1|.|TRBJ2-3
CASSLSTGDDTQYF
TGTGCCAGCAGTTTGTCGACAGGGGACGATACGCAGTATTTT
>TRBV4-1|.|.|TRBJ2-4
CASSQDVAAGYGPLAKNIQYF
TGCGCCAGCAGCCAAGATGTGGCCGCAGGGTACGGGCCTTTAGCCAAAAACATTCAGTACTTC
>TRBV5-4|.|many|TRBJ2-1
CASSPGWGNNEQFF
TGTGCCAGCAGCCCTGGTTGGGGAAACAATGAGCAGTTCTTC
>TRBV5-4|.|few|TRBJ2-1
CASSLGGQEQFF
TGTGCCAGCAGCTTGGGGGGCCAGGAGCAGTTCTTC
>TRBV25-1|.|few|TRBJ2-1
CARSSSQNYNEQFF
TGTGCCAGGAGTTCGAGCCAGAACTACAATGAGCAGTTCTTC
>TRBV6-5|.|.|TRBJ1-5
CASSYEYDQGPPSNQPQHF
TGTGCCAGCAGTTACGAGTACGATCAAGGACCTCCGAGCAATCAGCCCCAGCATTTT
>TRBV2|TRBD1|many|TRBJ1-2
CASSDLPTTTGTLNYGYTF
TGTGCCAGCAGTGACCTGCCTACAACGACAGGGACCCTCAACTATGGCTACACCTTC
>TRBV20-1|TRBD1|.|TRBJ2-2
CSARGSRQGESNTGELFF
TGCAGTGCTAGGGGGTCGAGACAGGGGGAATCGAACACCGGGGAGCTGTTTTTT
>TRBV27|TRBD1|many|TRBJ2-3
CASRTSGTGALRDTQYF
TGTGCCAGCAGGACGTCCGGGACAGGAGCCTTAAGGGATACGCAGTATTTT
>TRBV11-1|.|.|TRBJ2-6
CASSSNQGISSGANVLTF
TGTGCCAGCAGCTCGAACCAGGGGATAAGCTCTGGGGCCAACGTCCTGACTTTC
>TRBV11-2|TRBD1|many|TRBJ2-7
CASSWTGTYEQYF
TGTGCCAGCAGCTGGACAGGGACCTACGAGCAGTACTTC
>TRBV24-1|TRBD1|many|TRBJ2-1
CATSDTGTGVVNEQFF
TGTGCCACCAGTGATACCGGGACAGGGGTAGTAAATGAGCAGTTCTTC
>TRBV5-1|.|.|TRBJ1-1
CASSLYGPGTEAFF
TGCGCCAGCAGCTTGTATGGCCCCGGGACTGAAGCTTTCTTT
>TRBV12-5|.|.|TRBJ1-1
CASGFLTEAFF
TGTGCTAGTGGTTTTTTGACTGAAGCTTTCTTT
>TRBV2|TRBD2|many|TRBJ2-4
CASSDPILGSGGPIAKNIQYF
TGTGCCAGCAGTGACCCAATCCTGGGAAGCGGGGGCCCGATAGCCAAAAACATTCAGTACTTC